These T cell receptor beta chains were read from a single sample in a study of Ad26.COV2.S vaccination and SARS-CoV-2 variants. TCRdb's copy holds only in-frame clones and misses some; the assay was immunoSEQ multiplex PCR. The table has about 440,000 clones, around nine tenths seen once. Sequencing used peripheral blood, obtained in a trial of Ad26.COV2.S vaccine versus placebo. The receptors here all came from a person aged 18-60 years who received the Ad26.COV2.S COVID-19 vaccine or a placebo. Each CDR3 is given with its conserved first and last residue. Each record gives: clone size, J gene, D gene, V gene, CDR3 DNA, CDR3 protein. D genes are given only for firm matches. The size entry is marked missing in some rows and otherwise reads once, few, many or a size class.

>NA|TRBJ1-6|TRBD1|TRBV7-8
TGTGCCAGCAGCTCCACCGGCGGCGGCAGGGGGTCTTCACCCCTCCACTTT
CASSSTGGGRGSSPLHF
>few|TRBJ2-7|NA|TRBV24-1
TGTGCCACCAGTGATCTGCGCGAGCAGTACTTC
CATSDLREQYF
>NA|TRBJ2-5|TRBD2|TRBV11-1
TGTGCCAGCAGCTTAGGGGTTTCGACTAGCGGAGAGACCCAGTACTTC
CASSLGVSTSGETQYF
>NA|TRBJ2-7|TRBD1|TRBV19
TGTGCCAGTAGTCTTGAGACAGGGGAGTCACGCGAGCAGTACTTC
CASSLETGESREQYF
>NA|TRBJ2-7|TRBD1|TRBV7-9
TGTGCCAGCAGCTTAGGAGAGGGACAGCCCGGCGCAGTTAGATACGAGCAGTACTTC
CASSLGEGQPGAVRYEQYF
>NA|TRBJ1-1|NA|TRBV29-1
TGCAGCGTTGTTAAGGCACAACCTAACACTGAAGCTTTCTTT
CSVVKAQPNTEAFF
>NA|TRBJ1-1|NA|TRBV29-1
TGCAGCGCCCACGGACCCCGTTTTGAAGCTTTCTTT
CSAHGPRFEAFF
>NA|TRBJ2-7|TRBD1|TRBV2
TGTGCCAGCAGCTACAGGGGGACGGGGGAGCAGTACTTC
CASSYRGTGEQYF
>NA|TRBJ2-1|NA|TRBV9
TGTGCCAGCAGCGTGTCCCCGGGAGCCGGGATCAATGAGCAGTTCTTC
CASSVSPGAGINEQFF
>NA|TRBJ1-1|TRBD1|TRBV29-1
TGCAGCGCGGCAGGGGGTCTGGGCCTGAACACTGAAGCTTTCTTT
CSAAGGLGLNTEAFF
>few|TRBJ2-1|TRBD2|TRBV10-3
TGTGCCATCAGTACCCGACTAGCGGGAGACAATGAGCAGTTCTTC
CAISTRLAGDNEQFF
>NA|TRBJ2-1|TRBD2|TRBV6-5
TGTGCCAGCGGGGACTACAACGCTATTGAGCAGTTCTTC
CASGDYNAIEQFF
>NA|TRBJ2-7|NA|TRBV29-1
TGCAGCGTTGTAAACACCTCCTCCTACGAGCAGTACTTC
CSVVNTSSYEQYF
>NA|TRBJ1-2|TRBD1|TRBV19
TGTGCCAGTAGTATAAGGGTTGGGGAGGGGGCCGCTGGCTACACCTTC
CASSIRVGEGAAGYTF
>NA|TRBJ2-7|TRBD1|TRBV28
TGTGCCAGCAGCCTACAGGGGTACACCTACGAGCAGTACTTC
CASSLQGYTYEQYF
>NA|TRBJ2-1|NA|TRBV9
TGTGCCAGCAGCGTAGCGGGAGCGCCGGCTGAGCAGTTCTTC
CASSVAGAPAEQFF
>NA|TRBJ2-3|NA|TRBV7-8
TGTGCCAGCAGCTTGGTCCTAGACACAGATACGCAGTATTTT
CASSLVLDTDTQYF
>NA|TRBJ2-3|NA|TRBV10-1
TGCGCCAGCAGTGTGGCCGGGGCAGATACGCAGTATTTT
CASSVAGADTQYF
>NA|TRBJ2-2|NA|TRBV24-1
TGTGCCACCAGTGGCTCGGGGACGAACACCGGGGAGCTGTTTTTT
CATSGSGTNTGELFF
>NA|TRBJ1-4|NA|TRBV28
TGTGCCAGCAGCCCCGGGACTTATGCCGAAAAACTGTTTTTT
CASSPGTYAEKLFF
>NA|TRBJ2-7|NA|TRBV29-1
TGCAGCGTTGGATCAGGGGTCAACGAGCAGTACTTC
CSVGSGVNEQYF
>NA|TRBJ1-2|NA|TRBV7-9
TGTGCCAGCAGCTTAGCGGGGTCGGACGGCTACACCTTC
CASSLAGSDGYTF
>NA|TRBJ2-1|NA|TRBV12-2
TGTGCAAGTCGCTTAGCGCCCAAAGGCAATGAGCAGTTCTTC
CASRLAPKGNEQFF
>NA|TRBJ1-2|TRBD1|TRBV7-8
TGTGCCAGCAGCTTACAGGGACAGAACCCCAACTATGGCTACACCTTC
CASSLQGQNPNYGYTF
>NA|TRBJ2-7|NA|TRBV21-1
TGTGCCAGCGTGGGGCTACAAGCGGAGGGAGTCTACGAGCAGTACTTC
CASVGLQAEGVYEQYF
>NA|TRBJ2-1|NA|TRBV3-1/TRBV3-2
TGTGCCAGCAGCCTGGCGGGTGACTACAATGAGCAGTTCTTC
CASSLAGDYNEQFF
>NA|TRBJ2-3|NA|TRBV7-3
TGTGCCAGCAGCCGGGGAACCAGCACAGATACGCAGTATTTT
CASSRGTSTDTQYF
>NA|TRBJ2-7|NA|TRBV3-1/TRBV3-2
TGTGCCAGCAGGCACCAGGCCCAGCAGTACTTC
CASRHQAQQYF
>NA|TRBJ1-1|NA|TRBV7-8
TGTGCCAGCAGCTTATTTGGGGCATTTGAAGCTTTCTTT
CASSLFGAFEAFF
>NA|TRBJ2-3|TRBD2|TRBV18
TGTGCCAGCTTTCCTTCTAGGGGAGGGACTGGCACAGATACGCAGTATTTT
CASFPSRGGTGTDTQYF
>NA|TRBJ2-1|NA|TRBV19
TGTGCCAGTAGTATAGGTGGAGCTTACAATGAGCAGTTCTTC
CASSIGGAYNEQFF
>NA|TRBJ2-1|NA|TRBV18
TGTGCCAGCTCACCAAAATTACAGACGGGCGAGCAGTTCTTC
CASSPKLQTGEQFF
>NA|TRBJ1-1|TRBD1|TRBV6-2/TRBV6-3
TGTGCCAGCAGCCGGACCGCGACAGGGGAAGCTTTCTTT
CASSRTATGEAFF
>NA|TRBJ2-2|NA|TRBV28
TGTGCCAGCAGTTTAACTGGGGAGAACACCGGGGAGCTGTTTTTT
CASSLTGENTGELFF
>NA|TRBJ2-1|TRBD2|TRBV19
TGTGCCAGTAGTTCACCCGGGGCGGGGGGTCCCTACAATGAGCAGTTCTTC
CASSSPGAGGPYNEQFF
>NA|TRBJ1-5|TRBD1|TRBV29-1
TGCAGCGTAGGACAGGGGGCAGGCCAGCCCCAGCATTTT
CSVGQGAGQPQHF
>NA|TRBJ1-6|NA|TRBV28
TGTGCCAGCAGAGGGGTGAGTTCACCCCTCCACTTT
CASRGVSSPLHF
>NA|TRBJ2-3|TRBD1|TRBV27
TGTGCCAGCAGTTTAAAATACCCGCGACAGGGAAGGAACACAGATACGCAGTATTTT
CASSLKYPRQGRNTDTQYF
>few|TRBJ1-1|NA|TRBV5-1
TGCGCCAGCAGCTTGAACACTGAAGCTTTCTTT
CASSLNTEAFF
>few|TRBJ1-2|TRBD1|TRBV6-2/TRBV6-3
TGTGCCAGCAGTTACGGTACAGGGGGCGCATTTGGCTACACCTTC
CASSYGTGGAFGYTF
>once|TRBJ1-6|NA|TRBV18
TGTGCCAGCTCACCACATCCCTCAGGGGACCCCCTCCACTTT
CASSPHPSGDPLHF
>NA|TRBJ1-3|NA|TRBV30
TGTGCCTGGTACCTGTCGGGGGAAAACACCATATATTTT
CAWYLSGENTIYF
>NA|TRBJ1-6|NA|TRBV27
TGTGCCAGCAAAGGGGGCTCCTATAATTCACCCCTCCACTTT
CASKGGSYNSPLHF
>NA|TRBJ2-7|NA|TRBV5-8
TGTGCCAGCAGCTTGGGGCCTAACTCCTACGAGCAGTACTTC
CASSLGPNSYEQYF
>NA|TRBJ2-7|NA|TRBV7-9
TGTGCCAGCAGCTTAGAACGTAGCTCCTACGAGCAGTACTTC
CASSLERSSYEQYF
>NA|TRBJ2-3|NA|TRBV3-1/TRBV3-2
TGTGCCAGCAGCCCGAGGCGGGGCACAGATACGCAGTATTTT
CASSPRRGTDTQYF
>NA|TRBJ1-2|TRBD1|TRBV28
TGTGCCAGCAGTTTCCGAGGGGGCAGGGCTAACTATGGCTACACCTTC
CASSFRGGRANYGYTF
>NA|TRBJ2-5|NA|TRBV30
TGTGCCTGGAGTCAGGGCTGGGGAGAGACCCAGTACTTC
CAWSQGWGETQYF
>NA|TRBJ2-1|TRBD2|TRBV5-8
TGTGCCAGCAGACCCGTCGGACTAGCGGGAGGAGGCTCCTACAATGAGCAGTTCTTC
CASRPVGLAGGGSYNEQFF
>NA|TRBJ2-7|NA|TRBV10-3
TGTGCCATCAGTGAGTCGGTCGCTAGTTACGAGCAGTACTTC
CAISESVASYEQYF
>NA|TRBJ1-2|NA|TRBV27
TGTGCCAGCAGTCCATCCAGGGTGGGCTATGGCTACACCTTC
CASSPSRVGYGYTF